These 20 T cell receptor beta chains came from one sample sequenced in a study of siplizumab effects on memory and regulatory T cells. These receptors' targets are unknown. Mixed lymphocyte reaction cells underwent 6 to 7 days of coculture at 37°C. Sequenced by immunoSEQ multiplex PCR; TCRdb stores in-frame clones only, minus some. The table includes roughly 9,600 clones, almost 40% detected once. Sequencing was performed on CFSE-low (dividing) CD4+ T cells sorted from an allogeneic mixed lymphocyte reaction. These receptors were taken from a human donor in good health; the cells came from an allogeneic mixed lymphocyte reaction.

The CDR3 DNA is TGCGCCAGCAGTATAGTAACTAGCGGGAGTAATGAGCAGTTCTTC. Encoded protein: CASSIVTSGSNEQFF. This rearrangement joins TRBV5-1 to TRBJ2-1; 11 bases line up with TRBD2. The CDR3 loop spans 15 amino acids. The germline CDR1 and CDR2 sequences are SGHRS and YFSETQ. V lost 5 bases, J lost 7 bases, and 8 bases stayed unmatched.

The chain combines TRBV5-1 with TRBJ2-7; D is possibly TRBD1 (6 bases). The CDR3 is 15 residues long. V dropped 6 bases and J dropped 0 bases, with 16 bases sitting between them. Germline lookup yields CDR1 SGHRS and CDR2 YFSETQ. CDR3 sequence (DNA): TGCGCCAGCACCGACCCCGGGACATTCTCCTACGAGCAGTACTTC. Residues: CASTDPGTFSYEQYF.

The CDR3 coding sequence is TGTGCCAGCAGGCCCGGGAGAGCCCAGACGGATACGCAGTATTTT. Its translation: CASRPGRAQTDTQYF. The J gene is TRBJ2-3, the V gene TRBV5-4; D is perhaps TRBD2 (6 bases). The germline V and J ends were trimmed by 5 bases and 6 bases, with 19 bases remaining between them. The CDR3 runs to 15 residues. Germline loops: CDR1 SGHNT, CDR2 YYREEE (reference sequence).

In DNA form, the CDR3 reads TGTGCCAGCAGCTTACAGGGAGGGTTAGGGCAGCCCCAGCATTTT. The encoded protein is CASSLQGGLGQPQHF. The chain combines TRBV7-2 with TRBJ1-5, with D possibly TRBD1 on 5 matching bases. The CDR3 loop spans 15 amino acids. CDR1 SGHTA and CDR2 FQGNSA come from the germline V gene. V was shortened by 2 bases and J by 7 bases, with 15 bases between the two germline ends.

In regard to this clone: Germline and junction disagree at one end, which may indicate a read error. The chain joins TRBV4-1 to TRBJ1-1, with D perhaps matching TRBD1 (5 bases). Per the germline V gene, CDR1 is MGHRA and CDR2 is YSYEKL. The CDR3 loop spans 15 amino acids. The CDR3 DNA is TGTGCCAGCAGCCAAGAGACAGTCAAGAACACTGAAGCTTTCTTT. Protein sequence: CASSQETVKNTEAFF.

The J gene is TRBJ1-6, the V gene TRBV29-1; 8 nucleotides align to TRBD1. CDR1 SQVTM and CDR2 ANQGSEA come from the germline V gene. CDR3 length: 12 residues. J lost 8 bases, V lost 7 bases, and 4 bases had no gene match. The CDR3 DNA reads TGCAGCGCAGGACAGGGAGATTCACCCCTCCACTTT. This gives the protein CSAGQGDSPLHF.

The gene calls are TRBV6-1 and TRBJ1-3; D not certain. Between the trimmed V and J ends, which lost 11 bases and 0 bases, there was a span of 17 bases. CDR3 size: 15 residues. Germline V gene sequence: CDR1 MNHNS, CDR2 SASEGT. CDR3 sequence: CACIRTVISGNTIYF. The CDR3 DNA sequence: TGTGCCTGCATAAGGACGGTGATCTCTGGAAACACCATATATTTT.

The CDR3 loop is CASSLEVYTEAFF. In DNA form, the CDR3 reads TGCGCCAGCAGCTTGGAGGTGTACACTGAAGCTTTCTTT. The rearrangement links TRBV5-1 to TRBJ1-1; D not resolved. Trimming took 0 bases from V and 3 from J, leaving 6 bases between them. Germline CDR1 and CDR2: SGHRS and YFSETQ. The CDR3 has 13 residues.

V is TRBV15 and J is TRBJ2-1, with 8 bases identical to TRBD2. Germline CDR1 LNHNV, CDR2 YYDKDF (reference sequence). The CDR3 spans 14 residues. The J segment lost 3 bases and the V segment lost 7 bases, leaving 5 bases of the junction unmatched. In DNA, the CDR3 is TGTGCCACCATCCCGGGACTAGACTACAATGAGCAGTTCTTC. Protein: CATIPGLDYNEQFF.

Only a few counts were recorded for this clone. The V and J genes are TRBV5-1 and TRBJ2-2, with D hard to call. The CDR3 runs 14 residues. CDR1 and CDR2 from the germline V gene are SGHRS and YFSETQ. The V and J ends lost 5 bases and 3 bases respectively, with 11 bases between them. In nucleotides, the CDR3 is TGCGCCAGCAGTTGGGGTATGGACACCGGGGAGCTGTTTTTT. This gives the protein CASSWGMDTGELFF.

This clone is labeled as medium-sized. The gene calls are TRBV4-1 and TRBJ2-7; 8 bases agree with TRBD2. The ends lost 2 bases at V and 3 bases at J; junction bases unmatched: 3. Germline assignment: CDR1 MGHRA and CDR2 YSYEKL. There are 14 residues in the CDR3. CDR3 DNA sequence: TGCGCCAGCAGCCAAACTAGCGGCAGCTACGAGCAGTACTTC. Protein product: CASSQTSGSYEQYF.

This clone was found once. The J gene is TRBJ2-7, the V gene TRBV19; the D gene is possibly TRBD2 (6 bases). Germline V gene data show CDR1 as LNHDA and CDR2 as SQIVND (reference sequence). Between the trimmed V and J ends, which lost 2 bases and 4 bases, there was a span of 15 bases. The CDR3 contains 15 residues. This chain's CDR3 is CASSISREVGYEQYF. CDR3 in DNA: TGTGCCAGTAGTATATCCAGGGAGGTAGGATACGAGCAGTACTTC.

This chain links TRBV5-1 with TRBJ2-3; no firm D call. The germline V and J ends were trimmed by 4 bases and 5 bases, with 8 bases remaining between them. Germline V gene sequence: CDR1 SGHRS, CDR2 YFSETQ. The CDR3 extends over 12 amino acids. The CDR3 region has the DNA TGCGCCAGCAGCGAGGATAGAGATACGCAGTATTTT. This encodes CASSEDRDTQYF.

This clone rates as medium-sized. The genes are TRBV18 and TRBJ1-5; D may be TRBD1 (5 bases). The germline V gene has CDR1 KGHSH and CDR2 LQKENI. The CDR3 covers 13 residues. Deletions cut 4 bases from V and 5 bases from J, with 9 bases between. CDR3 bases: TGTGCCAGCTCACGGGGGGGGGATCAGCCCCAGCATTTT. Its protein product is CASSRGGDQPQHF.

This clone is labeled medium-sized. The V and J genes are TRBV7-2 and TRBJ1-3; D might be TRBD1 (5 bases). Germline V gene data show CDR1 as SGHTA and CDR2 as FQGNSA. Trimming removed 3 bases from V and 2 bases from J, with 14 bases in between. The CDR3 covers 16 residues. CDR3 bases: TGTGCCAGCAGCTTGAAGGCTTGGGGACCTGGAAACACCATATATTTT. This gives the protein CASSLKAWGPGNTIYF.

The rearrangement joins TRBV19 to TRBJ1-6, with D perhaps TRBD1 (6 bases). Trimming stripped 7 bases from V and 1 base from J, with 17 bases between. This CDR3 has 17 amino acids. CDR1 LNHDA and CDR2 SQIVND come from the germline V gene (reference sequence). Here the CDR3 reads CASKAQGGISYNSPLHF. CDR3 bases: TGTGCCAGTAAGGCACAGGGCGGAATATCCTATAATTCACCCCTCCACTTT.

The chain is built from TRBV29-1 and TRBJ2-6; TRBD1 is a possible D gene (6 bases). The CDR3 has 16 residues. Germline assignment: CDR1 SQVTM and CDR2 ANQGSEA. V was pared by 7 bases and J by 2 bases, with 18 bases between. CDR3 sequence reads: CSGYTGKHAGANVLTF. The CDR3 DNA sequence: TGCAGCGGCTATACAGGGAAGCACGCTGGGGCCAACGTCCTGACTTTC. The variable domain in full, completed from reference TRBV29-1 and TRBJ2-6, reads SAVISQKPSRDICQRGTSLTIQCQVDSQVTMMFWYRQQPGQSLTLIATANQGSEATYESGFVIDKFPISRPNLTFSTLTVSNMSPEDSSIYLCSGYTGKHAGANVLTFGAGSRLTVL.

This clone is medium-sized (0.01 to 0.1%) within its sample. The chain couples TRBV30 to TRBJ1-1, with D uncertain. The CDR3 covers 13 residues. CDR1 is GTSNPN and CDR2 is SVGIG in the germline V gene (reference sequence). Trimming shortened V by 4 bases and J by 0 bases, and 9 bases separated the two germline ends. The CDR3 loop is CAWTFDVNTEAFF. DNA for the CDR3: TGTGCCTGGACTTTTGATGTGAACACTGAAGCTTTCTTT.

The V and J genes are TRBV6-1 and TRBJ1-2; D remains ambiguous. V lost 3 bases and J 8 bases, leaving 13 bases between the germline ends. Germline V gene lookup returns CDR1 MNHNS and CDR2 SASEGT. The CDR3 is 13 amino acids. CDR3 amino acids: CASSELGLGGYTF. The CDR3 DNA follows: TGTGCCAGCAGTGAGCTGGGTTTAGGGGGCTACACCTTC.

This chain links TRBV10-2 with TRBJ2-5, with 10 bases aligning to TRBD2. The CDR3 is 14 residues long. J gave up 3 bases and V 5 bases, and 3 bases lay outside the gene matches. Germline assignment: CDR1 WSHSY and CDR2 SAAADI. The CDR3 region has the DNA TGCGCCAGCAGTCTAGCGGGAGTTGAAGAGACCCAGTACTTC. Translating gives CASSLAGVEETQYF.